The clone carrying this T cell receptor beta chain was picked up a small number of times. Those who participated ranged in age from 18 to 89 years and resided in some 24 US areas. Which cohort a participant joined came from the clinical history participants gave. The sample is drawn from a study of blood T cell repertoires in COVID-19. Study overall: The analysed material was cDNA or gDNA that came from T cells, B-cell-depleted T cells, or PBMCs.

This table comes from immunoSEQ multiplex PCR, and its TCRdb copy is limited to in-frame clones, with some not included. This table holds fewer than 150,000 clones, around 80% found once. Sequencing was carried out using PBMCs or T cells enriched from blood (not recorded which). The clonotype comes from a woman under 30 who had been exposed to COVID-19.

The CDR3 region has the DNA TGCAGCGTTGTCGGGGTGCACCGTGGAGGCTACACCTTC. This translates into CSVVGVHRGGYTF. The rearrangement links TRBV29-1 to TRBJ1-2; D unresolved. Trimming left V 4 bases short and J 8 bases short, with 17 bases between. The CDR3 is made up of 13 amino acids. CDR1 is SQVTM and CDR2 is ANQGSEA in the germline V gene.